A single sample is the source of the 30 T cell receptor beta chains below, sequenced in a study of T cell clonality in common variable immunodeficiency. The assay was immunoSEQ multiplex PCR, and TCRdb's table has in-frame clones only and misses some. The profile covers 25,000 to 35,000 clones, none occurring a single time. No antigen has been assigned to these receptors. Whole-study findings and limits: In common variable immunodeficiency, TCR beta chains reportedly carried fewer deletions and N-nucleotide insertions.

The specimen was peripheral blood mononuclear cells. The receptors were sampled from a human donor with common variable immunodeficiency.

This clone was picked up many times. The read finishes 3 residues shy of the CDR3 end, and the germline J gene is used to complete it. The chain recombines TRBV29-1 with TRBJ2-3; D may correspond to TRBD1 or TRBD2 (7 bases each). Germline V lookup: CDR1 SQVTM, CDR2 ANQGSEA. Trimming took off 7 bases at V and 0 bases at J, with 14 bases between the two ends. This CDR3 is 14 amino acids long. This CDR3 is CSAERDSSTDTQYF. CDR3 DNA, as far as it was read: TGCAGCGCAGAGCGGGACAGTAGCACAGATACG.

This clone occurred many times. The CDR3 goes on 3 residues after the read ends, and that part is filled in from the germline J gene. The chain couples TRBV7-8 to TRBJ2-2; TRBD1 aligns across 8 bases. Germline CDR1 is SGHVS and CDR2 is FQNEAQ. V gave up 5 bases and J gave up 1 base; unmatched junction bases: 6. This CDR3 is 16 amino acids long. The sequenced CDR3 bases are TGTGCCAGCAGCCTCCACGGACAGGGGAACACCGGGGAG. Protein product: CASSLHGQGNTGE. The full CDR3 protein is CASSLHGQGNTGELFF.

In this sample, this clone turned up a few times. The read terminates 3 residues ahead of where the CDR3 ends, so the germline J gene completes it. The rearrangement uses TRBV30 and TRBJ1-5, with a weak D call TRBD1 (5 bases). This CDR3 spans 13 amino acids. Germline loops: CDR1 GTSNPN, CDR2 SVGIG (reference sequence). V gave up 2 bases and J gave up 7 bases, with 12 bases separating them. The CDR3 protein is CAWSSEGSQPQHF. Incomplete CDR3 DNA: TGTGCCTGGAGTTCCGAGGGGTCGCAGCCC.

This clone was seen at least ten times. The read falls 3 residues short of the CDR3 end, and the missing part is taken from the germline J gene. The rearrangement uses TRBV19 and TRBJ2-1, with 7 positions matching TRBD1. Germline V gene data show CDR1 as LNHDA and CDR2 as SQIVND (reference sequence). The CDR3 spans 14 residues. With 6 bases clipped from V and 7 bases from J, the junction kept 9 bases outside the gene matches. The CDR3 sequence is CASRTGTGYNEQFF. The covered CDR3 bases are TGTGCCAGTAGGACAGGGACGGGGTATAATGAG.

This clone was detected many times. The read stops 3 residues short of the end of the CDR3; the missing end is completed from the germline J gene. The chain joins TRBV7-9 to TRBJ1-1, with unresolved D. The CDR3 totals 13 residues. Germline V gene sequence: CDR1 SEHNR, CDR2 FQNEAQ (reference sequence). The V gene lost 3 bases and the J gene lost 0 bases, with 5 bases spanning the gap. CDR3 sequence: CASSFLVNTEAFF. CDR3 bases read: TGTGCCAGCAGCTTCCTCGTGAACACTGAA.

With respect to this clone: The read terminates 3 residues ahead of where the CDR3 ends, so the germline J gene completes it. This chain joins TRBV6-1 and TRBJ2-7, with 7 bases aligning to TRBD1. Trimming at V came to 4 bases and at J to 6 bases, leaving 6 bases not matched to a gene. The germline gives CDR1 MNHNS, CDR2 SASEGT. The CDR3 length is 13 residues. Incomplete CDR3 DNA: TGTGCCAGCAGTGGAGCCGGGGACAGCGAG. Translating gives CASSGAGDSE. The whole CDR3 sequence is CASSGAGDSEQYF.

This clone was picked up a small number of times. The CDR3 end lies 3 residues beyond the end of the read and is filled in from the germline J gene. The gene calls are TRBV19 and TRBJ1-5; the D gene is possibly TRBD1 (6 bases). The CDR3 sequence is 14 residues long. Trimming shortened V by 5 bases and J by 6 bases, and 14 bases separated the two germline ends. In germline, CDR1 is LNHDA, CDR2 SQIVND (reference sequence). The CDR3 protein is CASSFTGKGQPQHF. The CDR3 DNA, read in part, is TGTGCCAGTAGTTTCACAGGGAAAGGTCAGCCC.

This clone has at least ten counts. With the read ending 3 residues before the CDR3 end, the germline J gene is used to fill in that end. The genes are TRBV29-1 and TRBJ1-1, with a weak D call TRBD1 (5 bases). This CDR3 has 14 residues. The V end was cut by 7 bases, the J end by 0 bases, with 15 bases between. From germline, CDR1 is SQVTM and CDR2 ANQGSEA. The sequenced part of the CDR3 DNA is TGCAGCGCCCCACGGGGGGGATTGAACACTGAA. Translating it yields CSAPRGGLNTE. The full CDR3 protein is CSAPRGGLNTEAFF.

This clone showed up many times. The CDR3 end is not reached by the read, which stops 3 residues before it; the germline J gene fills it in. The chain links TRBV19 to TRBJ2-3; 7 nucleotides agree with TRBD2. With V trimmed by 10 bases and J by 2 bases, 6 bases remained unmatched. This CDR3 region has 13 residues. Germline assignment: CDR1 LNHDA and CDR2 SQIVND (reference sequence). CDR3 protein: CATTSGDTDTQYF. Partial CDR3 DNA: TGTGCCACCACAAGCGGGGACACAGATACG.

Note on this clone: The read terminates 3 residues before the CDR3 end, so the remaining end is supplied by the germline J gene. J is TRBJ1-1 and V is TRBV5-1; maybe TRBD1 (6 bases). Trimming removed 0 bases at V and 1 base at J, with 13 bases between. Germline CDR1 reads SGHRS; CDR2 reads YFSETQ. The CDR3 sequence is 16 residues long. The sequenced part of the CDR3 DNA is TGCGCCAGCAGCTTGGAGGTTGGGGGCCAGAACACTGAA. This translates into CASSLEVGGQNTE. The full CDR3 protein is CASSLEVGGQNTEAFF.

The sample holds a few counts of this clone. The DNA ends 3 residues before the CDR3 does, and the rest of the CDR3 is filled in from the germline J gene. The gene calls are TRBV19 and TRBJ2-1; 10 nucleotides agree with TRBD2. This CDR3 comprises 15 residues. CDR1 and CDR2 from the germline V gene are LNHDA and SQIVND (reference sequence). V trimming: 3 bases; J trimming: 8 bases; junction bases outside the gene matches: 7. CDR3 amino acids: CASSIRAGGPDEQFF. CDR3 DNA (partial): TGTGCCAGTAGTATTCGAGCGGGAGGGCCCGATGAG.

This clone was seen a few times. The read falls 3 residues short of the CDR3 end, and the missing part is taken from the germline J gene. V usage is TRBV20-1 and J usage is TRBJ2-7, with 9 bases that match TRBD2. Germline CDR1 DFQATT, CDR2 SNEGSKA (reference sequence). V was clipped by 7 bases and J by 2 bases; unmatched bases: 3. CDR3 length equals 12 residues. The CDR3: CSGLAGPYEQYF. CDR3 DNA, as far as it was read: TGCAGTGGGCTAGCGGGACCCTACGAG.

As to this clone: The read ends 3 residues shy of where the CDR3 ends; the end is completed using the germline J gene. The chain joins TRBV29-1 to TRBJ2-3; TRBD2 matches at 7 bases. V shed 5 bases and J 3 bases; nucleotides not matched to a gene: 11. The germline gives CDR1 SQVTM, CDR2 ANQGSEA. The CDR3 loop spans 15 amino acids. CDR3 bases read: TGCAGCGTTTTGCCCCTCGCGGGAGCGACAGATACG. This translates into CSVLPLAGATDT. The entire CDR3 protein reads CSVLPLAGATDTQYF.

As regards this clone: The sequenced fragment ends 3 residues before the CDR3 boundary, so the rest is inferred from the germline J gene. The chain joins TRBV13 to TRBJ2-1; 16 nucleotides match TRBD2. Germline CDR1 and CDR2: PRHDT and FYEKMQ (reference sequence). This CDR3 has 19 amino acids. The junction had 9 bases not matched to a gene; V was cut back by 3 bases and J by 4 bases. CDR3 DNA, as far as it was read: TGTGCCAGCAGCTTGGGGACTAGCGGGAGGGCCAGACCGTACAATGAG. It specifies CASSLGTSGRARPYNE. The full CDR3 is CASSLGTSGRARPYNEQFF.

This clone was observed at least ten times. The DNA ends 3 residues before the CDR3 does, and the rest of the CDR3 is filled in from the germline J gene. This specimen includes other DNA sequences encoding the same CDR3. The chain employs TRBV2 and TRBJ1-4; D possibly corresponds to TRBD1 (5 bases). V shed 1 base and J shed 7 bases, with 13 bases lying between them. The CDR3 contains 15 residues. Germline V lookup: CDR1 SNHLY, CDR2 FYNNEI. The CDR3 bases that were read are TGTGCCAGCAGTGAAGGGGGCGGAAACGCTGAAAAA. Translating it yields CASSEGGGNAEK. The whole CDR3 protein is CASSEGGGNAEKLFF.

Notes on this clone: The read gets to within 3 residues of the CDR3 end, and the germline J gene fills in the rest. The chain is built from TRBV19 and TRBJ2-2; the D gene is possibly TRBD2 (7 bases). Trimming removed 9 bases at V and 0 bases at J, with 14 bases between. The CDR3 is 15 residues long. Germline CDR1 LNHDA, CDR2 SQIVND (reference sequence). CDR3 region: CASSQGRANTGELFF. The CDR3 DNA, read in part, is TGTGCCAGCTCCCAGGGGAGGGCGAACACCGGGGAG.

Remarks on this clone: Read data end 3 residues before the CDR3 end; the end is taken from the germline J gene. The chain uses TRBV2 and TRBJ2-2, with D possibly matching TRBD2 (6 bases). The CDR3 has 15 residues. In germline, CDR1 is SNHLY, CDR2 FYNNEI. V lost 1 base, J lost 3 bases, and 9 bases lay in between. CDR3 DNA, as far as it was read: TGTGCCAGCAGTGAAGTTGGGGACTACACCGGGGAG. Its protein is CASSEVGDYTGE. The CDR3, in full, reads CASSEVGDYTGELFF.

This clone was seen repeatedly, ten times or more. Read data end 3 residues before the CDR3 end; the end is taken from the germline J gene. The J gene is TRBJ1-1, the V gene TRBV5-1; D perhaps matches TRBD1 (6 bases). Germline CDR1 is SGHRS and CDR2 is YFSETQ. The CDR3 covers 15 residues. V was cut by 5 bases and J by 6 bases, with 20 bases left in between. Here the CDR3 reads CASSIQGQGNAEAFF. The CDR3 bases that were read are TGCGCCAGCAGTATTCAGGGGCAGGGTAACGCTGAA.

This clone was counted a few times. The sequenced fragment ends 3 residues before the CDR3 boundary, so the rest is inferred from the germline J gene. The chain joins TRBV18 to TRBJ2-5; D may be TRBD1 (6 bases). V lost 6 bases and J lost 2, with 10 bases in between. Germline loops: CDR1 KGHSH, CDR2 LQKENI. CDR3 size: 13 residues. CDR3 region: CASSPGQQETQYF. The DNA read from the CDR3 is TGTGCCAGCTCTCCGGGACAACAAGAGACC. Full variable domain (remainder filled in from reference TRBV18 and TRBJ2-5): NAGVMQNPRHLVRRRGQEARLRCSPMKGHSHVYWYRQLPEEGLKFMVYLQKENIIDESGMPKERFSAEFPKEGPSILRIQQVVRGDSAAYFCASSPGQQETQYFGPGTRLLVL.

On this clone itself: With the read ending 3 residues before the CDR3 end, the germline J gene is used to fill in that end. The V and J genes are TRBV7-9 and TRBJ2-7; 8 nucleotides line up with TRBD1. The CDR3 is 14 amino acids. J lost 3 bases, V lost 5 bases, and 6 bases had no gene match. Germline-derived CDR1 and CDR2 are SEHNR and FQNEAQ (reference sequence). CDR3 loop: CASSIRTGSYEQYF. The CDR3 DNA, read in part, is TGTGCCAGCAGCATCCGGACAGGGAGCTACGAG.

In regard to this clone: The read ends 3 residues shy of where the CDR3 ends; the end is completed using the germline J gene. This rearrangement joins TRBV7-2 to TRBJ2-7; 11 positions match TRBD2. The CDR3 loop spans 15 amino acids. Germline V lookup: CDR1 SGHTA, CDR2 FQGNSA. Trimming removed 5 bases from V and 5 bases from J; junction bases left unmatched: 8. The sequenced part of the CDR3 DNA is TGTGCCAGCAGCCGGATTAGCGGGAGGGTCGACGAG. Encoded protein: CASSRISGRVDE. The CDR3 in full is CASSRISGRVDEQYF.

The sample holds many counts of this clone. The CDR3 end is not reached by the read, which stops 3 residues before it; the germline J gene fills it in. J is TRBJ2-3 and V is TRBV6-4, with D unresolved. The CDR3 runs to 13 residues. Trimming removed 6 bases at V and 4 bases at J, with 11 bases between. From germline, CDR1 is MRHNA and CDR2 SNTAGT. The CDR3 sequence is CASSKEHPDTQYF. The sequenced part of the CDR3 DNA is TGTGCCAGCAGCAAAGAACACCCAGATACG.

This clone has a count of ten or more. This chain's CDR3 is CASSPLALASGKKETQYF. The covered CDR3 bases are TGTGCCAGCTCACCACTGGCGCTAGCTAGTGGTAAAAAAGAGACC. V is TRBV18 and J is TRBJ2-5; weak D call: TRBD2 (5 bases). The read ends 3 residues early relative to the CDR3; the germline J gene fills the gap. The V end lost 1 base, the J end lost 3 bases, and 21 bases lay between the germline ends. The CDR3 has 18 residues. The germline gives CDR1 KGHSH, CDR2 LQKENI.

This clone occurred many times. With the read ending 3 residues before the CDR3 end, the germline J gene is used to fill in that end. V usage is TRBV6-1 and J usage is TRBJ2-7; 10 bases match TRBD2. This CDR3 is 15 amino acids long. Germline values: CDR1 MNHNS, CDR2 SASEGT. The V segment lost 4 bases and the J segment 4 bases; nucleotides outside the gene matches: 7. CDR3 DNA, as far as it was read: TGTGCCAGCAGTGCCAGCGGGAGGGCGTCATACGAG. Protein sequence: CASSASGRASYE. The entire CDR3 reads CASSASGRASYEQYF.

This clone was seen only a few times. The read ends 3 residues shy of where the CDR3 ends; the end is completed using the germline J gene. The rearrangement joins TRBV2 to TRBJ2-1, with 10 bases aligning to TRBD1. The V gene end was trimmed by 5 bases and the J gene end by 8 bases; junction bases not matched to a gene: 9. The CDR3 is 15 residues long. Germline V gene lookup returns CDR1 SNHLY and CDR2 FYNNEI. The CDR3 here is CASSFPGQGWDEQFF. The covered CDR3 bases are TGTGCCAGCAGTTTCCCGGGACAGGGGTGGGATGAG.

About this clone itself: The read is 3 residues too short to cover the CDR3 end, so that end is filled in from the germline J gene. The V and J genes are TRBV23-1 and TRBJ1-5, with D possibly being TRBD1 (5 bases). TRBV23-1 is classed as an ORF, of uncertain function. The ends were cut back, 6 bases at V and 3 bases at J, with 18 bases in the middle. The CDR3 has 16 amino acids. Incomplete CDR3 DNA: TGCGCCAGCAGCCGCAGTAAAAGACAGTCCAATCAGCCC. It is translated as CASSRSKRQSNQP. The whole CDR3 is CASSRSKRQSNQPQHF.

This clone is deemed medium-sized. With the read ending 3 residues before the CDR3 end, the germline J gene is used to fill in that end. The chain uses TRBV29-1 and TRBJ2-7; TRBD1 matches 9 bases. CDR1 and CDR2 (germline): SQVTM, ANQGSEA. Unmatched junction bases numbered 9, after V lost 6 bases and J lost 6 bases. The CDR3 loop spans 13 amino acids. The sequenced part of the CDR3 DNA is TGCAGCGTGCCGGGACAGGGTAATCTCGAG. Residues: CSVPGQGNLE. The full CDR3 reads CSVPGQGNLEQYF.

The sample holds many counts of this clone. The read finishes 3 residues shy of the CDR3 end, and the germline J gene is used to complete it. The genes are TRBV7-3 and TRBJ2-1; 10 bases match TRBD1. V lost 4 bases, J lost 4 bases, and 7 bases stayed unmatched. The CDR3 extends over 16 amino acids. CDR1 is SGHTA, CDR2 FQGTGA, per germline. The CDR3: CASSSQPGQGYNEQFF. The DNA read from the CDR3 is TGTGCCAGCAGCTCCCAGCCGGGACAGGGGTACAATGAG. The variable domain in full, with the rest retrieved from reference TRBV7-3 and TRBJ2-1, is GAGVSQTPSNKVTEKGKYVELRCDPISGHTALYWYRQSLGQGPEFLIYFQGTGAADDSGLPNDRFFAVRPEGSVSTLKIQRTERGDSAVYLCASSSQPGQGYNEQFFGPGTRLTVL.

CDR3 bases read: TGCGCCAGCAGCCCCGGGGGGGGGACTAGCGGAACAACAGATACG. It translates to CASSPGGGTSGTTDT. The entire CDR3 sequence reads CASSPGGGTSGTTDTQYF. This chain links TRBV5-1 with TRBJ2-3, with 11 bases fitting TRBD2. The CDR3 end is not reached by the read, which stops 3 residues before it; the germline J gene fills it in. CDR3 size: 18 residues. The germline gives CDR1 SGHRS, CDR2 YFSETQ. V lost 4 bases to trimming and J lost 3 bases; unmatched junction nucleotides: 13.

For this clone: Sequencing ends 3 residues short of the CDR3 end; the germline J gene provides the rest. V gene TRBV20-1 combines with J gene TRBJ2-7; 11 bases line up with TRBD2. Trimming at V came to 2 bases and at J to 3 bases, leaving 9 bases not matched to a gene. CDR3 length: 16 residues. Germline V gives CDR1 DFQATT, CDR2 SNEGSKA (reference sequence). The CDR3 DNA, read in part, is TGCAGTGCTAGACGCGGGGAGGGACTAGCGGACTACGAG. The encoded protein is CSARRGEGLADYE. The full CDR3 protein reads CSARRGEGLADYEQYF.